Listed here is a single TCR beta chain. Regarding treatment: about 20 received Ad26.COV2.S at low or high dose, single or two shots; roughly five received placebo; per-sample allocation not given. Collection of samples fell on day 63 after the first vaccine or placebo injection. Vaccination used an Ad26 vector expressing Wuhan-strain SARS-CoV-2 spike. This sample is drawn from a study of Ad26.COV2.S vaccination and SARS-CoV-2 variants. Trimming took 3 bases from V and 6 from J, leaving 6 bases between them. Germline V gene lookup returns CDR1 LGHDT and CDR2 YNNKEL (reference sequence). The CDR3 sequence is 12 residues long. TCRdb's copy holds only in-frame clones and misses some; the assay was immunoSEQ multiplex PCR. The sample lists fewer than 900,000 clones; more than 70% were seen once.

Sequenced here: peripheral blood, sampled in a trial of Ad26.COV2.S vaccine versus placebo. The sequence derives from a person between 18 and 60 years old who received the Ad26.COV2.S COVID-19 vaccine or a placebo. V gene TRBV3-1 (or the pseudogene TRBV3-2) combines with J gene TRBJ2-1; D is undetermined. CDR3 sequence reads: CASSHDLNEQFF. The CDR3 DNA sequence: TGTGCCAGCAGCCATGATCTCAATGAGCAGTTCTTC.